The clone carrying this T cell receptor beta chain came up many times. The antigen remains undetermined. Arm-PCR of CDR3 regions with iRepertoire HTBI primers generated TCR beta libraries. Each CDR3 protein is one row after TCRdb ran MiXCR on the multiplex PCR reads. The sample lists hundreds of thousands of distinct CDR3 sequences; approximately 15% were seen once. Indicated time point: newly diagnosed GD, antithyroid drugs for less than 3 months. Preparation of the TCR library used RNA extracted from PBMCs. The data originate from a study of regulatory T cells in long-lasting Graves disease. Study findings and constraints: Because few samples were included, accuracy may have been lower. Comparison showed that persistent patients shared more public clonotypes (2,741) than new patients (966). Thyroid tissue was not studied; only peripheral blood was.

The germline CDR1 and CDR2 sequences are MNHNS and SASEGT. CDR3 length: 14 residues. Trimming removed 5 bases at V and 3 bases at J, with 11 bases between. The sample was also reused in another study, on T cells in Graves' hyperthyroidism and ophthalmopathy.

The TCR comes from a woman aged 25 to 39 with Graves disease. This specimen was peripheral blood mononuclear cells (PBMCs), taken at new diagnosis, from a patient treated with antithyroid drugs. The gene calls are TRBV6-1 and TRBJ2-1; D not resolved. The chain's CDR3 is CASSPTPDYNEQFF. DNA of the CDR3: TGTGCCAGCAGTCCCACGCCCGACTACAATGAGCAGTTCTTC.